This T cell receptor beta chain derives from a study of beta chain features in type 1 diabetes. The isolated RNA, all of it, was reverse transcribed, so expressed TCRB transcripts were what got sequenced. Method: immunoSEQ multiplex PCR; TCRdb's copy keeps in-frame clones and lacks some. The sample carries fewer than 200,000 clones, about 7.3% recorded once. The sequenced sample was central memory CD4+ T cells from blood. This clonotype originated in a man aged 18 to 30 in good health.

The CDR3 DNA reads TGTGCCAGTAGCGACCGACAGGCGTTCTATGGCTACACCTTC. Protein: CASSDRQAFYGYTF. The V gene is TRBV19, the J gene TRBJ1-2; D is perhaps TRBD1 (6 bases). CDR1 LNHDA and CDR2 SQIVND come from the germline V gene (reference sequence). The V gene lost 6 bases and the J gene lost 4 bases, with 15 bases spanning the gap. The CDR3 spans 14 residues.